These 8 T cell receptor beta chains were sequenced from one sample in a study of tumor-infiltrating lymphocytes in primary liver carcinoma. Making TCR beta cDNA involved approximately 0.5 ug total RNA and a constant-region primer. Researchers made the TCR beta libraries by running three nested multiplex PCR rounds with slightly modified ARM-PCR. Both of the initial two PCR rounds ran for about 9 cycles and employed TRBV1-TRBV30 forward primers alongside a C-beta reverse primer. TCRdb processed the multiplex PCR reads anew with MiXCR; each CDR3 protein has one entry. The sample yields about 84,000 distinct CDR3 sequences, 55% to 85% seen once. RNA and DNA were co-extracted from about 19-30 mg of unsorted bulk tissue. Sequences were obtained from liver tumor tissue from sampling region 1. Subset described: tumor region T1, superior pole. These receptors all come from a middle-aged man with primary liver carcinoma and hepatitis B virus infection.

The chain links TRBV29-1 to TRBJ2-1, with D perhaps TRBD1 (6 bases). V lost 4 bases to trimming and J lost 7 bases, with 14 bases between them. Germline loops: CDR1 SQVTM, CDR2 ANQGSEA. CDR3 length: 13 amino acids. CDR3 residues: CSVGRTVGNEQFF. CDR3 in DNA: TGCAGCGTTGGGAGGACAGTAGGAAATGAGCAGTTCTTC.

Concerning this clonotype itself: The junction does not match germline at one end; this may be a read error. The CDR3 DNA is TGTGCCAGCAGTGTACTCGAAGGAGAGACCGAGTACTTC. It specifies CASSVLEGETEYF. The V call is TRBV2, the J call TRBJ2-5; no reliable D call. The CDR3 spans 13 residues. CDR1 and CDR2 from the germline V gene are SNHLY and FYNNEI.

The table lists this clonotype with many counts. The chain recombines TRBV6-6 with TRBJ2-3, with D perhaps matching TRBD1 (5 bases). The V end lost 4 bases, the J end lost 0 bases, and 11 bases lay between the germline ends. Germline-derived CDR1 and CDR2 are MNHNY and SVGAGI (reference sequence). The CDR3 spans 15 residues. The CDR3 sequence: CASSFGQASTDTQYF. The CDR3 DNA follows: TGTGCCAGCAGTTTTGGACAAGCTAGCACAGATACGCAGTATTTT.

With regard to this clonotype: One junction end disagrees with the germline gene, perhaps due to a read error. The rearrangement links TRBV11-2 to TRBJ2-1, with D perhaps matching TRBD2 (6 bases). The germline CDR1 and CDR2 sequences are SGHAT and FQNNGV. This CDR3 has 12 residues. CDR3 protein: CAGGGVYNEHFF. Here the CDR3 DNA reads TGTGCCGGGGGAGGAGTATACAATGAGCACTTCTTC.

This clonotype was observed once. The junction departs from the called germline gene at one end, perhaps through a read error. The rearrangement joins TRBV6-1 to TRBJ2-2; a possible D gene is TRBD2 (5 bases). From germline, CDR1 is MNHNS and CDR2 SASEGT. This CDR3 contains 18 residues. CDR3 sequence: CTSSEQIGTRLNTGELFF. The CDR3 bases are TGTACCAGCAGTGAACAGATTGGAACTAGGTTGAACACCGGGGAGCTGTTTTTT.

This clonotype was observed many times. The V gene is TRBV19, the J gene TRBJ1-1, with 10 bases identical to TRBD1. V was clipped by 4 bases and J by 10 bases; unmatched bases: 9. Per the germline V gene, CDR1 is LNHDA and CDR2 is SQIVND (reference sequence). The CDR3 has 14 residues. This CDR3 reads CASSTKTGGAPAFF. As DNA, the CDR3 is TGTGCCAGTAGTACAAAGACAGGGGGCGCGCCAGCTTTCTTT.

Many counts were recorded for this clonotype. This chain links TRBV12-3 or TRBV12-4 with TRBJ2-7; tentatively, D is TRBD2 (7 bases). This CDR3 region has 13 residues. The V gene lost 9 bases and the J gene lost 7 bases, with 19 bases spanning the gap. The CDR3 spells CASEARGAREQYF. DNA for the CDR3: TGTGCCAGTGAGGCCCGGGGGGCTCGTGAGCAGTACTTC.

The chain uses TRBV5-4 and TRBJ2-2, with 7 nucleotides matching TRBD1. Germline-derived CDR1 and CDR2 are SGHNT and YYREEE (reference sequence). Germline trimming cut 6 bases from V and 7 bases from J; bases unmatched to any gene: 12. The CDR3 length is 15 residues. The chain's CDR3 is CASTFLYRGNGELFF. CDR3 coding DNA: TGTGCCAGCACCTTTCTTTACAGGGGAAACGGGGAGCTGTTTTTT. The variable domain in full, with the rest retrieved from reference TRBV5-4 and TRBJ2-2, is ETGVTQSPTHLIKTRGQQVTLRCSSQSGHNTVSWYQQALGQGPQFIFQYYREEENGRGNFPPRFSGLQFPNYSSELNVNALELDDSALYLCASTFLYRGNGELFFGEGSRLTVL.